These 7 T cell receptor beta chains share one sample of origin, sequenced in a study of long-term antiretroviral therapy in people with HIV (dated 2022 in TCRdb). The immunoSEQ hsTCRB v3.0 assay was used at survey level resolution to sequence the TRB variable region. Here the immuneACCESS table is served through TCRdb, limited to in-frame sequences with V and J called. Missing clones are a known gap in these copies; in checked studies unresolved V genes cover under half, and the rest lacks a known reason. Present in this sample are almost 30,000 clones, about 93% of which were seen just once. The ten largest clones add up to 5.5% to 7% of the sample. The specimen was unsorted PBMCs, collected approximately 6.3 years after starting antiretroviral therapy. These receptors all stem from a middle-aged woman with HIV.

CDR3 in amino acids: CASSQGTGHGETQYF. CDR3 DNA: TGCGCCAGCAGCCAAGGGACAGGACACGGAGAGACCCAGTACTTC. The gene calls are TRBV4-3 and TRBJ2-5, with 7 bases matching TRBD1. The ends lost 1 base at V and 4 bases at J; junction bases unmatched: 6. Per germline, CDR1 LGHNA and CDR2 YSLEER. This CDR3 contains 15 residues.

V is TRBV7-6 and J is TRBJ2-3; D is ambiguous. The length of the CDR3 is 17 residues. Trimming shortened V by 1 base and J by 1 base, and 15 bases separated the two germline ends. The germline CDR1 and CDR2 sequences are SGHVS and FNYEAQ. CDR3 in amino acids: CASSLVRFVQRTDTQYF. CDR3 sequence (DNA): TGTGCCAGCAGCTTAGTCCGTTTTGTTCAGCGCACAGATACGCAGTATTTT.

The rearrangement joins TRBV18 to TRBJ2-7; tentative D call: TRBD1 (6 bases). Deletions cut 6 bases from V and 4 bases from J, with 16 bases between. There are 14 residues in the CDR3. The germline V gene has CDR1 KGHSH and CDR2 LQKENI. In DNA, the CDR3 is TGTGCCAGCTCGAAACAGGGAACCGATTACGAGCAGTACTTC. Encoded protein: CASSKQGTDYEQYF.

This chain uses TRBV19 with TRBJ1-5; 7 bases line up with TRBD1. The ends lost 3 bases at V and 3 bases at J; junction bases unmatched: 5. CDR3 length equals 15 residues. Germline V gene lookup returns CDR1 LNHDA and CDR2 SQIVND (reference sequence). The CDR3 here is CASSIETGINQPQHF. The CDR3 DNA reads TGTGCCAGTAGTATTGAGACAGGGATCAATCAGCCCCAGCATTTT.

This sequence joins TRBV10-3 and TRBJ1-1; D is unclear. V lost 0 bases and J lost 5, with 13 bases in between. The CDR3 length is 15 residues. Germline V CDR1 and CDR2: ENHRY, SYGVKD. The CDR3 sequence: CAISESMYAQTEAFF. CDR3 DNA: TGTGCCATCAGTGAGTCGATGTATGCCCAGACTGAAGCTTTCTTT.

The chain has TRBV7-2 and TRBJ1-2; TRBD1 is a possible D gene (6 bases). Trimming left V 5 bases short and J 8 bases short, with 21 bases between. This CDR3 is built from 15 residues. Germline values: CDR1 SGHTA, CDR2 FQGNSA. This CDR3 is CASSATVGQPMGYTF. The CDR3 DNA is TGTGCCAGCAGCGCAACCGTAGGACAGCCTATGGGCTACACCTTC.

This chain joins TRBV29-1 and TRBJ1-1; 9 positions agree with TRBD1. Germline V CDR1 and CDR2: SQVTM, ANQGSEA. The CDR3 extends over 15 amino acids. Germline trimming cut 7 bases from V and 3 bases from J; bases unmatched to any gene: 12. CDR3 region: CSARDRAYWDTEAFF. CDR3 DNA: TGCAGCGCACGGGACAGGGCTTATTGGGACACTGAAGCTTTCTTT.